This T cell receptor (beta chain) was documented in a study of metastatic and nonmetastatic thyroid tumors. Study overall: Repertoires were compared across blood and tumor or nodule tissue from malignant and benign thyroid patients. Whole-study results and caveats: Reported TCR beta diversity, measured in blood and tumor, was significantly higher for malignant thyroid tumors than for benign nodules.

Patients had received no treatment of any kind before thyroid surgery. As processed by the authors: Using the CDR3 differences seen across clinicopathological groups, the authors built a distant-metastasis classifier for papillary thyroid cancer, which was meant to discriminate distant-metastatic patients. TCRdb re-called clones from the PCR reads using MiXCR. The authors' filters were not applied to this entry. This repertoire shows 20,000 to 25,000 clones, about 20% found once; its top ten account for roughly 30%. This clone was seen repeatedly, ten times or more. Its cognate antigen is unknown. Trimming at V came to 4 bases and at J to 4 bases, leaving 4 bases not matched to a gene. This CDR3 has 15 amino acids. Germline-derived CDR1 and CDR2 are MNHNS and SASEGT.

The clonotype was recovered from a female donor with papillary thyroid cancer or a benign thyroid nodule (not recorded which). Some clones in this sample may be carry-over from other donors' samples. The chain couples TRBV6-1 to TRBJ2-3; 11 bases fit TRBD2. The sequenced sample consisted of blood. CDR3 in DNA: TGTGCCAGCAGTGGGTCTAGCGGGGGGTCAGATACGCAGTATTTT. As protein: CASSGSSGGSDTQYF.